This T cell receptor (beta chain) is drawn from a study of T cells in localized non-small cell lung cancer. Method: immunoSEQ multiplex PCR; TCRdb's copy keeps in-frame clones and lacks some. The data hold some 30,000 clones, with more than 85% observed a single time. The CDR3 sequence is 14 residues long. From germline, CDR1 is SGHTS and CDR2 YDEGEE. V gave up 4 bases and J gave up 2 bases, with 10 bases separating them. Sequencing was performed on peripheral blood mononuclear cells, taken before any cancer treatment. This sequence was found in a female donor at least 60 years old with stage II lung adenocarcinoma. The chain employs TRBV5-8 and TRBJ1-5; unclear D gene. CDR3 loop: CASSPRTGNQPQHF. The DNA of the CDR3 is TGTGCCAGCAGCCCGAGGACGGGCAATCAGCCCCAGCATTTT.